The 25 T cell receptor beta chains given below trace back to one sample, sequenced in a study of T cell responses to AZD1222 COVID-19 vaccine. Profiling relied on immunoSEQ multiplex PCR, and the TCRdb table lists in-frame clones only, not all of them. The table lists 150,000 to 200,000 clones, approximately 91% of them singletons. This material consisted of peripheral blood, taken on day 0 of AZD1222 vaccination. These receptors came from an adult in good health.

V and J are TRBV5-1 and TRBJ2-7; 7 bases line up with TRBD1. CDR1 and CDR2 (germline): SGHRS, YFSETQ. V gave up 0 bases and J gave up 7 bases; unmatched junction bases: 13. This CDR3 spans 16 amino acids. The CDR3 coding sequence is TGCGCCAGCAGCTTGGCCGAAAACAGGGGAATATGGGAGCAGTACTTC. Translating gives CASSLAENRGIWEQYF.

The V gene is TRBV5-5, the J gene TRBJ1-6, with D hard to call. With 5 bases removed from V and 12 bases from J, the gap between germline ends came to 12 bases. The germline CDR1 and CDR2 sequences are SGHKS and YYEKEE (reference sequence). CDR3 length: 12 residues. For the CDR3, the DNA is TGTGCCAGCAGTCCCGGACGGGGACCCCTCCACTTT. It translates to CASSPGRGPLHF. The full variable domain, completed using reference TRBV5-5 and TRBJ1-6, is DAGVTQSPTHLIKTRGQQVTLRCSPISGHKSVSWYQQVLGQGPQFIFQYYEKEERGRGNFPDRFSARQFPNYSSELNVNALLLGDSALYLCASSPGRGPLHFGNGTRLTVT.

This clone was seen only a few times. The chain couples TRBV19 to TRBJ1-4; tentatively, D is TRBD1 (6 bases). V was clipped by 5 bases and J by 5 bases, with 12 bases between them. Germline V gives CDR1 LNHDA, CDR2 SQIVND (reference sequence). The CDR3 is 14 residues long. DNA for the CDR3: TGTGCCAGTAGTCTCAGGACAGTAAATGAAAAACTGTTTTTT. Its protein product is CASSLRTVNEKLFF.

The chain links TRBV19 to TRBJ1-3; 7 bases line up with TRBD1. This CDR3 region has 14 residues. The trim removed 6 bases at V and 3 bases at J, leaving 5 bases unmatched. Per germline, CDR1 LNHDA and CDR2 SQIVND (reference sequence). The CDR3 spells CASRATGDGNTIYF. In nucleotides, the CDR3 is TGTGCCAGTAGAGCCACAGGGGATGGAAACACCATATATTTT. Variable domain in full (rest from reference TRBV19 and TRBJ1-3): DGGITQSPKYLFRKEGQNVTLSCEQNLNHDAMYWYRQDPGQGLRLIYYSQIVNDFQKGDIAEGYSVSREKKESFPLTVTSAQKNPTAFYLCASRATGDGNTIYFGEGSWLTVV.

The CDR3 loop is CASRTLAAFTDTQYF. Written as DNA, the CDR3 is TGTGCCAGCAGAACTCTAGCGGCCTTCACAGATACGCAGTATTTT. The J gene is TRBJ2-3, the V gene TRBV28; 7 positions agree with TRBD2. The ends lost 6 bases at V and 2 bases at J; junction bases unmatched: 8. From germline, CDR1 is MDHEN and CDR2 SYDVKM. This CDR3 is built from 15 residues.

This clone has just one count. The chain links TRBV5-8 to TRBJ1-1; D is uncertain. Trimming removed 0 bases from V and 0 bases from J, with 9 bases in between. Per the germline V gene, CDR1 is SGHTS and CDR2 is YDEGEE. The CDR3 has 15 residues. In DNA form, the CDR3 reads TGTGCCAGCAGCTTGGCAGGATTCATGAACACTGAAGCTTTCTTT. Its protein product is CASSLAGFMNTEAFF. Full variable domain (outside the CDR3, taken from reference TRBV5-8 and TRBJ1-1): EAGVTQSPTHLIKTRGQQATLRCSPISGHTSVYWYQQALGLGLQFLLWYDEGEERNRGNFPPRFSGRQFPNYSSELNVNALELEDSALYLCASSLAGFMNTEAFFGQGTRLTVV.

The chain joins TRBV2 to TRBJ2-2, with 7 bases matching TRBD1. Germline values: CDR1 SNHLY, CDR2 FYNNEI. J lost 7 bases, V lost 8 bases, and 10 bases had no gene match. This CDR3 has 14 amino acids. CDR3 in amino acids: CASGDRELDGELFF. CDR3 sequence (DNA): TGTGCCAGCGGAGACAGGGAGCTTGACGGGGAGCTGTTTTTT.

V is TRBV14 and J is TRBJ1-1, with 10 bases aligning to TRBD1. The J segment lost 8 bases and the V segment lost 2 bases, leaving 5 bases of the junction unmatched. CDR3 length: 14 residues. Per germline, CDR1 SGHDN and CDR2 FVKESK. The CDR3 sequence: CASSQLTGGREAFF. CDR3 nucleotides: TGTGCCAGCAGCCAATTGACAGGGGGCCGCGAAGCTTTCTTT.

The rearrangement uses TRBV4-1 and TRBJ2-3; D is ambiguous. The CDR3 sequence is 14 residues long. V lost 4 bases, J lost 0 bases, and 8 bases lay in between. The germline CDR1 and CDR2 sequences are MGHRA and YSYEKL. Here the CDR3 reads CASSRAPSTDTQYF. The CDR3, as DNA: TGCGCCAGCAGCCGGGCTCCGAGCACAGATACGCAGTATTTT.

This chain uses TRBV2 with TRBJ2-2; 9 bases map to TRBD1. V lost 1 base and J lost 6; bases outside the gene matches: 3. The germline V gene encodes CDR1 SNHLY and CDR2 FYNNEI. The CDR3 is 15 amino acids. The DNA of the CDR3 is TGTGCCAGCAGTGAAGAGGGACAGGGATCCGGGGAGCTGTTTTTT. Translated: CASSEEGQGSGELFF. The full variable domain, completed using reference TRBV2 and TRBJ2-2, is EPEVTQTPSHQVTQMGQEVILRCVPISNHLYFYWYRQILGQKVEFLVSFYNNEISEKSEIFDDQFSVERPDGSNFTLKIRSTKLEDSAMYFCASSEEGQGSGELFFGEGSRLTVL.

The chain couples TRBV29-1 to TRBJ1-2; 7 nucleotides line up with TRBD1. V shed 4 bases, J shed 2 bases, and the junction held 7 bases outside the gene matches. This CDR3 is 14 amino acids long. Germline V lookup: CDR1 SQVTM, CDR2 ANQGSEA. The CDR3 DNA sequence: TGCAGCGTTGCCGGGGACAGCTTCAACTATGGCTACACCTTC. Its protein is CSVAGDSFNYGYTF.

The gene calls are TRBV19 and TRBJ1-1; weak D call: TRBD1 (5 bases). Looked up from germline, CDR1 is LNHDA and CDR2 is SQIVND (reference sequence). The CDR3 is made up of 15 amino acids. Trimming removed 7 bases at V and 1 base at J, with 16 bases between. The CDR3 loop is CASTDWAGRNTEAFF. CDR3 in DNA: TGTGCCAGTACCGACTGGGCAGGGAGGAACACTGAAGCTTTCTTT. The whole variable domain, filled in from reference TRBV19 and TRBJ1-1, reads DGGITQSPKYLFRKEGQNVTLSCEQNLNHDAMYWYRQDPGQGLRLIYYSQIVNDFQKGDIAEGYSVSREKKESFPLTVTSAQKNPTAFYLCASTDWAGRNTEAFFGQGTRLTVV.

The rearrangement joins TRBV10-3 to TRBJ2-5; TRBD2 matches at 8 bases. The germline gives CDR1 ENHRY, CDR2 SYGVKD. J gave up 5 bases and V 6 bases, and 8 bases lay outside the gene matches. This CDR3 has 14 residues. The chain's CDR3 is CAISPSGRWETQYF. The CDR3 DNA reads TGTGCCATCAGCCCTAGCGGGCGGTGGGAGACCCAGTACTTC.

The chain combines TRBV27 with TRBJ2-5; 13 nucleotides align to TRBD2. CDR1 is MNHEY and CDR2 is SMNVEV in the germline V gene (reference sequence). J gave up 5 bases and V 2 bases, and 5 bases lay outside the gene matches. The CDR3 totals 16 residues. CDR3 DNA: TGTGCCAGCAGTTTAATACTAGCGGGAGGGCGGGAGACCCAGTACTTC. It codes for CASSLILAGGRETQYF.

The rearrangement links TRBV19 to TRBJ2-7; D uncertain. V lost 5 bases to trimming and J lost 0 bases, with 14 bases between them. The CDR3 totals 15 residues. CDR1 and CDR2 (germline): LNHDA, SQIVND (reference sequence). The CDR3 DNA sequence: TGTGCCAGTAGTCACCGGACGGCTAGCTCCTACGAGCAGTACTTC. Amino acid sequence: CASSHRTASSYEQYF. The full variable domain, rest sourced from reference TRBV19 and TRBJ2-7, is DGGITQSPKYLFRKEGQNVTLSCEQNLNHDAMYWYRQDPGQGLRLIYYSQIVNDFQKGDIAEGYSVSREKKESFPLTVTSAQKNPTAFYLCASSHRTASSYEQYFGPGTRLTVT.

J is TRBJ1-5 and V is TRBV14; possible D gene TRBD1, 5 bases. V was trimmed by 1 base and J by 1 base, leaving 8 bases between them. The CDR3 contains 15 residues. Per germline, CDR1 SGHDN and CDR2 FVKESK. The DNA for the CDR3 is TGTGCCAGCAGCCAAGGGGGGGGGAGCAATCAGCCCCAGCATTTT. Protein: CASSQGGGSNQPQHF. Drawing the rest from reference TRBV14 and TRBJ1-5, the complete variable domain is EAGVTQFPSHSVIEKGQTVTLRCDPISGHDNLYWYRRVMGKEIKFLLHFVKESKQDESGMPNNRFLAERTGGTYSTLKVQPAELEDSGVYFCASSQGGGSNQPQHFGDGTRLSIL.

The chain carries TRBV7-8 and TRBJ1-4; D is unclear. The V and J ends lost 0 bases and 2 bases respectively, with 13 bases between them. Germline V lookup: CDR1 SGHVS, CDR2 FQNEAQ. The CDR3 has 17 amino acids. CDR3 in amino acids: CASSLAISEGTNEKLFF. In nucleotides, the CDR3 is TGTGCCAGCAGCTTAGCGATTTCGGAAGGGACTAATGAAAAACTGTTTTTT.

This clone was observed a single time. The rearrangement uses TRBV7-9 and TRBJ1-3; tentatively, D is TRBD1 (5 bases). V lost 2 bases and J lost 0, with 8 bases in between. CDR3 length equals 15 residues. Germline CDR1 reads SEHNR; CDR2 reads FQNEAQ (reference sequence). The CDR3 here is CASSLIDSSGNTIYF. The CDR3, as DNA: TGTGCCAGCAGCTTAATCGACAGCTCTGGAAACACCATATATTTT. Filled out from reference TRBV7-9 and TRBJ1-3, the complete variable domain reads DTGVSQNPRHKITKRGQNVTFRCDPISEHNRLYWYRQTLGQGPEFLTYFQNEAQLEKSRLLSDRFSAERPKGSFSTLEIQRTEQGDSAMYLCASSLIDSSGNTIYFGEGSWLTVV.

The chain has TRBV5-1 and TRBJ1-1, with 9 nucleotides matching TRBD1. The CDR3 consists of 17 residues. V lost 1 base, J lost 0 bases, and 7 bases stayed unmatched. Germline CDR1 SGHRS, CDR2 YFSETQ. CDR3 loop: CASSLRTGGSMNTEAFF. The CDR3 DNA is TGCGCCAGCAGCTTGAGAACAGGGGGCTCTATGAACACTGAAGCTTTCTTT.

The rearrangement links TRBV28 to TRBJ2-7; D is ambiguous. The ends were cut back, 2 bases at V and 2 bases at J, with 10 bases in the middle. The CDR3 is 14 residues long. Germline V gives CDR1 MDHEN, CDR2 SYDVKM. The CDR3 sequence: CASSLPGPPYEQYF. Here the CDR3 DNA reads TGTGCCAGCAGTTTACCCGGGCCGCCCTACGAGCAGTACTTC.

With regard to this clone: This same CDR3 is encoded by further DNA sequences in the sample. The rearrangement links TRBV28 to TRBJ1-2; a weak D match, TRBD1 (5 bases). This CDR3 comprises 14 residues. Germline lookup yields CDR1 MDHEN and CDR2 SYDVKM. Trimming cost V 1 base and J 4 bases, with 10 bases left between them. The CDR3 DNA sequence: TGTGCCAGCAGTTTATTGCAGGGTGGCTATGGCTACACCTTC. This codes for CASSLLQGGYGYTF.

CDR3 bases: TGTGCCAGCAGCTTGACAGCAAATAATTCACCCCTCCACTTT. It is translated as CASSLTANNSPLHF. This chain connects TRBV7-9 to TRBJ1-6; maybe TRBD1 (5 bases). Trimming pared 3 bases from V and 5 bases from J, leaving 8 bases between. This CDR3 has 14 residues. In germline, CDR1 is SEHNR, CDR2 FQNEAQ (reference sequence).

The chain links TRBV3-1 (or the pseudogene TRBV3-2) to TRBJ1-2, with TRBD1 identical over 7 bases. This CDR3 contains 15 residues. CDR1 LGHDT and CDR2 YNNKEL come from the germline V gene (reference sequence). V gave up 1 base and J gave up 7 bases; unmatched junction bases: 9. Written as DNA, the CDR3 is TGTGCCAGCAGCCAAGTAAAGGACAGGTGGGGTGGCTACACCTTC. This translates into CASSQVKDRWGGYTF.

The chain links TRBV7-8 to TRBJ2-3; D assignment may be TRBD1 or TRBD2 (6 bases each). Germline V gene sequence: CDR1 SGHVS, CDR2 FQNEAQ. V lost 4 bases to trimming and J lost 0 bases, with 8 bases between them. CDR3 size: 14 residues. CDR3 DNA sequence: TGTGCCAGCAGCTGGGGGGCTAGCACAGATACGCAGTATTTT. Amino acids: CASSWGASTDTQYF. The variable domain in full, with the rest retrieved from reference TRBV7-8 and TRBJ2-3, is GAGVSQSPRYKVAKRGQDVALRCDPISGHVSLFWYQQALGQGPEFLTYFQNEAQLDKSGLPSDRFFAERPEGSVSTLKIQRTQQEDSAVYLCASSWGASTDTQYFGPGTRLTVL.

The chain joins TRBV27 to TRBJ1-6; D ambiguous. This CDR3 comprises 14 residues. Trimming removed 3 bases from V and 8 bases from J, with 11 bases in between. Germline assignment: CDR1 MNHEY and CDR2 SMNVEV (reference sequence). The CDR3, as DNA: TGTGCCAGCAGTTTTCAAAGCGGGGATTCACCCCTCCACTTT. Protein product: CASSFQSGDSPLHF.